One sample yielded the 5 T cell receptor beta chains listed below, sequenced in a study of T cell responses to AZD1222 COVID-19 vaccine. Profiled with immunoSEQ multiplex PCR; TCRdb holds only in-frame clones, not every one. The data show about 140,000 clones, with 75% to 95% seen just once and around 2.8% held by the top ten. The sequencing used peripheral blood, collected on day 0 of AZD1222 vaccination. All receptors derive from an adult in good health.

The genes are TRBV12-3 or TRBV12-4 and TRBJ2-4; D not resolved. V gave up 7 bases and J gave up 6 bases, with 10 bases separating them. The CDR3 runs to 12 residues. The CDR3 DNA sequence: TGTGCCAGCACCAATAGCTTAAACATTCAGTACTTC. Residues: CASTNSLNIQYF.

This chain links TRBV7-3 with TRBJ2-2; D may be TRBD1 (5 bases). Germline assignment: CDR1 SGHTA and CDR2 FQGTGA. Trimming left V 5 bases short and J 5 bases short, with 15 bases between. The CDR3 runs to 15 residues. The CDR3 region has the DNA TGTGCCAGCAGCCAAGGGGTATTGTGGACCGGGGAGCTGTTTTTT. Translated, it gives CASSQGVLWTGELFF.

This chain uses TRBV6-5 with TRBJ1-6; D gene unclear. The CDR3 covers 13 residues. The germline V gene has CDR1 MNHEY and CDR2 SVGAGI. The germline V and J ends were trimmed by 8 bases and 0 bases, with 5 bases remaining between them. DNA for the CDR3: TGTGCCAGCTCGAGCTCCTATAATTCACCCCTCCACTTT. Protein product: CASSSSYNSPLHF.

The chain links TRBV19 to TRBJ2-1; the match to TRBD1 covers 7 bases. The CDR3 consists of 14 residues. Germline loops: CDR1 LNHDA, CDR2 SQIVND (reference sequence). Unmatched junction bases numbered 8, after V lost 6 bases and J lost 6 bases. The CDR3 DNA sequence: TGTGCCAGTAGGTGGTTGACAGGGAGCAATGAGCAGTTCTTC. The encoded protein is CASRWLTGSNEQFF.

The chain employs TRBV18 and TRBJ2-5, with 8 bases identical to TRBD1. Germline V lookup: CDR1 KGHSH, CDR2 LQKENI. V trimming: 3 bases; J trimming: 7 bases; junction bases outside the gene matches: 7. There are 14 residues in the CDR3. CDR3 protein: CASSPDRAVGTQYF. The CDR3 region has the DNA TGTGCCAGCTCACCGGACAGGGCGGTCGGGACCCAGTACTTC.